This T cell receptor beta chain was obtained from a study of shared clonotypes between healthy human individuals. About this clone itself: No antigen is known for it.

The CDR3 extends over 16 amino acids. Germline CDR1 and CDR2: SGHDT and YYEEEE. V trimming: 5 bases; J trimming: 1 base; junction bases outside the gene matches: 4. Profiling relied on immunoSEQ multiplex PCR, and the TCRdb table lists in-frame clones only, not all of them. The sample has approximately 980,000 clones; approximately 80% are singletons. Regarding the study as a whole: An expected dependence of interdonor clonotype sharing on sequencing depth was noted.

The chain couples TRBV5-6 to TRBJ1-6; 9 bases map to TRBD1. This clonotype was obtained from a man aged 18-30 years in good health. The sample consisted of memory CD4+ T cells sorted from blood. Subset specified: CD45RA-negative fraction. The CDR3 sequence: CASSQDRGSYNSPLHF. CDR3 sequence (DNA): TGTGCCAGCAGTCAAGACAGGGGGTCCTATAATTCACCCCTCCACTTT. Together with reference TRBV5-6 and TRBJ1-6, the CDR3 gives the full variable domain: DAGVTQSPTHLIKTRGQQVTLRCSPKSGHDTVSWYQQALGQGPQFIFQYYEEEERQRGNFPDRFSGHQFPNYSSELNVNALLLGDSALYLCASSQDRGSYNSPLHFGNGTRLTVT.